The clone carrying this TCR beta chain was recorded only once. CDR3 size: 13 residues. CDR1 LNHDA and CDR2 SQIVND come from the germline V gene (reference sequence). V lost 6 bases and J lost 13; bases outside the gene matches: 8. This sample is part of a study of technical replicates of blood from a handful of donors. TCRdb's table, derived via immunoSEQ multiplex PCR, lists solely in-frame clones and lacks some. The table lists under 100,000 clones, approximately 96% of them singletons. The chain carries TRBV19 and TRBJ2-7, with 14 bases that match TRBD2. The sequence was obtained from a human donor in good health. Specimen: T cells isolated from PBMCs. CDR3 bases: TGTGCCAGTAGATCACCGGGACTAGCGGGAGTCTACTTC. Its protein product is CASRSPGLAGVYF.